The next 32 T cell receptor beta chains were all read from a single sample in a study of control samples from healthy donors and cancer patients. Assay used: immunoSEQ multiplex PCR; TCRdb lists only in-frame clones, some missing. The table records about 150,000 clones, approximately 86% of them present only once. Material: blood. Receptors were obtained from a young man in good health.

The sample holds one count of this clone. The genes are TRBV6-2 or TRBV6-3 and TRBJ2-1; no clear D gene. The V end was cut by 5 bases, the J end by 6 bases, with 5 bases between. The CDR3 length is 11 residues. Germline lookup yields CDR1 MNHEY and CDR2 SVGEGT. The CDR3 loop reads CASSRTNEQFF. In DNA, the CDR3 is TGTGCCAGCAGTCGAACCAATGAGCAGTTCTTC.

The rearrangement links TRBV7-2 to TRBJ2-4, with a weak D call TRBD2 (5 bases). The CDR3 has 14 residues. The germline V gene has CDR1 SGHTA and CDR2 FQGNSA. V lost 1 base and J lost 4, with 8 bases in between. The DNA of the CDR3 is TGTGCCAGCAGCTTAGTATGGGAGAAAAACATTCAGTACTTC. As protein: CASSLVWEKNIQYF.

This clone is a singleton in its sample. The CDR3 reads CASSSLGMAGEQFF. In DNA, the CDR3 is TGTGCCAGCAGCTCCCTGGGGATGGCCGGTGAGCAGTTCTTC. The chain links TRBV7-2 to TRBJ2-1; D not certain. Germline CDR1 SGHTA, CDR2 FQGNSA. The length of the CDR3 is 14 residues. V was shortened by 4 bases and J by 9 bases, with 16 bases between the two germline ends. Together with reference TRBV7-2 and TRBJ2-1, the CDR3 gives the full variable domain: GAGVSQSPSNKVTEKGKDVELRCDPISGHTALYWYRQSLGQGLEFLIYFQGNSAPDKSGLPSDRFSAERTGGSVSTLTIQRTQQEDSAVYLCASSSLGMAGEQFFGPGTRLTVL.

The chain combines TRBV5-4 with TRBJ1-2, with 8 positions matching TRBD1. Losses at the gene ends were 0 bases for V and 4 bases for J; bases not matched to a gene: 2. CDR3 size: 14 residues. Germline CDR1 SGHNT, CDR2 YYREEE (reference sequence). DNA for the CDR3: TGTGCCAGCAGCTTGGCAGGGGGCATCTATGGCTACACCTTC. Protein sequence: CASSLAGGIYGYTF. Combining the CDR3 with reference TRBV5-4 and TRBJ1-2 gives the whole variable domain ETGVTQSPTHLIKTRGQQVTLRCSSQSGHNTVSWYQQALGQGPQFIFQYYREEENGRGNFPPRFSGLQFPNYSSELNVNALELDDSALYLCASSLAGGIYGYTFGSGTRLTVV.

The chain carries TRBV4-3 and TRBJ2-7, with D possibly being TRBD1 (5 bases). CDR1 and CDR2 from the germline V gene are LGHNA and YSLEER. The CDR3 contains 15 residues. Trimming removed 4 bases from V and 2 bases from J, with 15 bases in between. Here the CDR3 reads CASSLSFPGTYEQYF. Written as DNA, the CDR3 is TGCGCCAGCAGCCTGTCCTTCCCAGGGACCTACGAGCAGTACTTC.

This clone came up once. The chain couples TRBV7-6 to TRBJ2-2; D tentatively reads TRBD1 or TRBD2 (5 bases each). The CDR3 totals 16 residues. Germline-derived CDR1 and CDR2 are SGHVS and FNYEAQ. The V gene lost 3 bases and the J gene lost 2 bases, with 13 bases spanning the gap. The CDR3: CASSFWDRPNTGELFF. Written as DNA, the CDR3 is TGTGCCAGCAGCTTTTGGGACCGACCAAACACCGGGGAGCTGTTTTTT. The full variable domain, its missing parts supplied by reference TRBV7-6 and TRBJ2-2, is GAGVSQSPRYKVTKRGQDVALRCDPISGHVSLYWYRQALGQGPEFLTYFNYEAQQDKSGLPNDRFSAERPEGSISTLTIQRTEQRDSAMYRCASSFWDRPNTGELFFGEGSRLTVL.

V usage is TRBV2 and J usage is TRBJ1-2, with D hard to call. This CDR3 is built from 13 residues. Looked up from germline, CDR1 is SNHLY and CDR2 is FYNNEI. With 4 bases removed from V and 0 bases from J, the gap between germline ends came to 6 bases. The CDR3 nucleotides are TGTGCCAGCAGTGGTCTAGCTAACTATGGCTACACCTTC. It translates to CASSGLANYGYTF.

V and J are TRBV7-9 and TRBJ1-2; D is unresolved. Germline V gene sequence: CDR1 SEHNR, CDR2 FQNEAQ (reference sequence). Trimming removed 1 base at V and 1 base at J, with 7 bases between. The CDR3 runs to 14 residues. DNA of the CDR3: TGTGCCAGCAGCTTAGTTAGGGTTAACTATGGCTACACCTTC. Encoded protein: CASSLVRVNYGYTF.

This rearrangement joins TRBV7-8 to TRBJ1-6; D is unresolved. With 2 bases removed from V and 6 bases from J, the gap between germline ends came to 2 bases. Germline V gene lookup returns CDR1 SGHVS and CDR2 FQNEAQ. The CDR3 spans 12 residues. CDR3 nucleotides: TGTGCCAGCAGCTTAATTAATTCACCCCTCCACTTT. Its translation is CASSLINSPLHF.

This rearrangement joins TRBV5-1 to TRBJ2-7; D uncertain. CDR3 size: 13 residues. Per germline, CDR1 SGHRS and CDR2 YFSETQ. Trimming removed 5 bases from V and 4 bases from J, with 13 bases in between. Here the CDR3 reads CASRFDVGYEQYF. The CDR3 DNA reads TGCGCCAGCAGATTTGACGTAGGGTACGAGCAGTACTTC.

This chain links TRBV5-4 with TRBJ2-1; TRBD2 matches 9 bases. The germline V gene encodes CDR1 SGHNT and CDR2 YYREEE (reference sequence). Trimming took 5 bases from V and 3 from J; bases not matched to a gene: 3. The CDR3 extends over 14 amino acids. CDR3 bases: TGTGCCAGCAGTGCGGGGGGGAGCTACAATGAGCAGTTCTTC. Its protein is CASSAGGSYNEQFF.

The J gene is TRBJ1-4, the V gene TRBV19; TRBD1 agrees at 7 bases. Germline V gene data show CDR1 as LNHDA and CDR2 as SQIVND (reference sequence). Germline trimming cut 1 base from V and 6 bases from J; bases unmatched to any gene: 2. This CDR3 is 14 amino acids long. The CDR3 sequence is CASSIAQGDEKLFF. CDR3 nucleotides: TGTGCCAGTAGTATAGCGCAGGGGGATGAAAAACTGTTTTTT.

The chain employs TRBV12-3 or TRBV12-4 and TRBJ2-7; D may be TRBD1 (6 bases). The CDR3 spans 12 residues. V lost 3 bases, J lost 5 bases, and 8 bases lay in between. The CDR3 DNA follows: TGTGCCAGCAGTTTGACAGGAGACGAGCAGTACTTC. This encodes CASSLTGDEQYF.

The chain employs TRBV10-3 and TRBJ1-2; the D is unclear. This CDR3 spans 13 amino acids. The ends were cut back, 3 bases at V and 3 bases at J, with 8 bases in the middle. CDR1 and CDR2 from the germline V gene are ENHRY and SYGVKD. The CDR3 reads CAISDGEHYGYTF. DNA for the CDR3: TGTGCCATCAGTGATGGGGAGCACTATGGCTACACCTTC.

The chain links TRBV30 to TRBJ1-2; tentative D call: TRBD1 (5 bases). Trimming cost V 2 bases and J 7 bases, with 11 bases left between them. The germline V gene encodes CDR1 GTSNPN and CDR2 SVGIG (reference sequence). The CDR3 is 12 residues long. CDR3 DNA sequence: TGTGCCTGGAGTTTGGACGGGGGTGGCTACACCTTC. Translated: CAWSLDGGGYTF.

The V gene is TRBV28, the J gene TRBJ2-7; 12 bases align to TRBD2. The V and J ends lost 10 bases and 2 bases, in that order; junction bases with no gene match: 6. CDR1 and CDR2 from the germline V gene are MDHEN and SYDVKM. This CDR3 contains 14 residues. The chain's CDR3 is CATRTSGGPYEQYF. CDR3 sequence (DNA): TGTGCCACCCGCACTAGCGGGGGGCCCTACGAGCAGTACTTC.

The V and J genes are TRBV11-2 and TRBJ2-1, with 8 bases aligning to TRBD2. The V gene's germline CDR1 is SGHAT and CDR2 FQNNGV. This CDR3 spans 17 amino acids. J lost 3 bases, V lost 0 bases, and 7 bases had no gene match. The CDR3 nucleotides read TGTGCCAGCAGCTTAGAAGTAGGGCTAGCGGGCTACAATGAGCAGTTCTTC. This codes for CASSLEVGLAGYNEQFF.

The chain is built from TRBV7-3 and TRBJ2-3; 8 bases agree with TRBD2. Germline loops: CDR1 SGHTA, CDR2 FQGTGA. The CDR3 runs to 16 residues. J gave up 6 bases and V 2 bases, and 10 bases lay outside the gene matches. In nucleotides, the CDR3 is TGTGCCAGCAGCTTATCTGGCCGGGGGGGAGTGGATACGCAGTATTTT. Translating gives CASSLSGRGGVDTQYF.

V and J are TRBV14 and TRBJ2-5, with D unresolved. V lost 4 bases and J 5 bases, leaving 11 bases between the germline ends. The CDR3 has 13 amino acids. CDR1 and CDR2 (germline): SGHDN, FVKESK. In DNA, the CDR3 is TGTGCCAGCAGCCCAAGATTATCGGAGACCCAGTACTTC. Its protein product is CASSPRLSETQYF.

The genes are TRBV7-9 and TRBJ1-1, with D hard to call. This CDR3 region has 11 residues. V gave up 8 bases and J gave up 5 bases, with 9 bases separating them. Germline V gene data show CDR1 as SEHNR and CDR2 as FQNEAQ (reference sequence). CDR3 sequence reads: CASHLTTEAFF. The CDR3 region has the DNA TGTGCCAGCCACCTTACTACTGAAGCTTTCTTT.

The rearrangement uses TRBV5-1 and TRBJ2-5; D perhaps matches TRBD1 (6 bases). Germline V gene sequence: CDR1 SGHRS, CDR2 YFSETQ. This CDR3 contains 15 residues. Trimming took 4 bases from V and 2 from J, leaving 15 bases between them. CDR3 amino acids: CASSLLSTGQETQYF. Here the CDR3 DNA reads TGCGCCAGCAGCCTTCTTTCGACAGGACAAGAGACCCAGTACTTC.

CDR3 in amino acids: CASIQRGGRYNEQFF. The CDR3 region has the DNA TGTGCCAGCATCCAAAGGGGGGGCCGTTACAATGAGCAGTTCTTC. The chain has TRBV7-2 and TRBJ2-1, with TRBD2 as a possible D gene (7 bases). In germline, CDR1 is SGHTA, CDR2 FQGNSA. This CDR3 region has 15 residues. Deletions cut 7 bases from V and 4 bases from J, with 17 bases between.

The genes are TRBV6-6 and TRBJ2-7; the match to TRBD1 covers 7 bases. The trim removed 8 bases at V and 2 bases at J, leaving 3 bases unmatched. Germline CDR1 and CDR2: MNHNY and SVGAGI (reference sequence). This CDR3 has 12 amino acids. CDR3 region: CASRDSAYEQYF. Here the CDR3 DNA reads TGTGCCAGCCGGGACAGCGCCTACGAGCAGTACTTC.

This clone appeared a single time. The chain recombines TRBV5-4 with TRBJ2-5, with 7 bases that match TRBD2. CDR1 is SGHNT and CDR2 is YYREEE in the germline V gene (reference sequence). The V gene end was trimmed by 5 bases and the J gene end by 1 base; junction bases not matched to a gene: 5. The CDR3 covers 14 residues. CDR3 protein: CASRPTSSQETQYF. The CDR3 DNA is TGTGCCAGCAGGCCGACTAGCTCCCAAGAGACCCAGTACTTC. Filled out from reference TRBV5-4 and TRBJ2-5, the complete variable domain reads ETGVTQSPTHLIKTRGQQVTLRCSSQSGHNTVSWYQQALGQGPQFIFQYYREEENGRGNFPPRFSGLQFPNYSSELNVNALELDDSALYLCASRPTSSQETQYFGPGTRLLVL.

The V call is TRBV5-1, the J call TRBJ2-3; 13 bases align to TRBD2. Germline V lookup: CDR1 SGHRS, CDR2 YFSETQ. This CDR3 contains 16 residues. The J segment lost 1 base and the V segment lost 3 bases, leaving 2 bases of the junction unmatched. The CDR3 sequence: CASSYTSGGGTDTQYF. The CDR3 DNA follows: TGCGCCAGCAGCTATACTAGCGGGGGGGGCACAGATACGCAGTATTTT.

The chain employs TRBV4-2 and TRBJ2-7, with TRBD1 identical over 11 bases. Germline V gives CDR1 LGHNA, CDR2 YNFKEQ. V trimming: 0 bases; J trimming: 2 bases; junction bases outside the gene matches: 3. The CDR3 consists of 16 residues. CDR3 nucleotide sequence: TGTGCCAGCAGCCAAGATGGGACAGGGGGAACCTACGAGCAGTACTTC. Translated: CASSQDGTGGTYEQYF.

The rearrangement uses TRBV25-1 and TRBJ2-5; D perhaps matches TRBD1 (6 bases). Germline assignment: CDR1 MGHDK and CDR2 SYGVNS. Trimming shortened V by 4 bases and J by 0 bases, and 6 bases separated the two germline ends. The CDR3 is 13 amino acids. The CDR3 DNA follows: TGTGCCAGCAGTGGGACAGACCAAGAGACCCAGTACTTC. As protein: CASSGTDQETQYF.

The CDR3 DNA reads TGTGCCAGCAGTTACTCGAGGGGCTTCGGTGAAAAACTGTTTTTT. Translating gives CASSYSRGFGEKLFF. The V call is TRBV6-5, the J call TRBJ1-4; weak D call: TRBD1 (5 bases). There are 15 residues in the CDR3. The germline V and J ends were trimmed by 0 bases and 7 bases, with 12 bases remaining between them. The V gene's germline CDR1 is MNHEY and CDR2 SVGAGI.

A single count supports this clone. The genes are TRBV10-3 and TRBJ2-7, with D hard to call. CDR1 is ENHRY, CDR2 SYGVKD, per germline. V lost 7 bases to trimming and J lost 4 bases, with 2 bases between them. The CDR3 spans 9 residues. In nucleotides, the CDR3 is TGTGCCATCAAGTACGAGCAGTACTTC. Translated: CAIKYEQYF.

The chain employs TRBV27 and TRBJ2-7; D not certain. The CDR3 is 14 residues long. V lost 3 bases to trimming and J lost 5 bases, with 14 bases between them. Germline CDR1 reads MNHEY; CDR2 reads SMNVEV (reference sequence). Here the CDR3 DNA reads TGTGCCAGCAGTTTGGCAGGAACGAGGAACGAGCAGTACTTC. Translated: CASSLAGTRNEQYF.

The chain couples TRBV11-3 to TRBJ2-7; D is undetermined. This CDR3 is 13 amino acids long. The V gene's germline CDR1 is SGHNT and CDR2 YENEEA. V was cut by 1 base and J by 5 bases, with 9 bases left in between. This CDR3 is CASSLGADNEQYF. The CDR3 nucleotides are TGTGCCAGCAGCTTAGGGGCAGACAACGAGCAGTACTTC.

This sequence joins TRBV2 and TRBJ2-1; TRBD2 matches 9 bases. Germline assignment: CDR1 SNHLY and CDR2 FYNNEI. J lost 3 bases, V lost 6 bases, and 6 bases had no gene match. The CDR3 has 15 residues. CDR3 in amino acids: CASSVAGASYNEQFF. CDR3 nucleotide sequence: TGTGCCAGCAGCGTAGCGGGGGCCAGCTACAATGAGCAGTTCTTC.